The entry below describes one T cell receptor (beta chain). Its antigen is as yet unknown. The length of the CDR3 is 15 residues. Germline CDR1 is LNHDA and CDR2 is SQIVND (reference sequence). With 5 bases removed from V and 3 bases from J, the gap between germline ends came to 14 bases. This sample was taken from a study of cytomegalovirus exposure and HLA in healthy donors. Study results and limitations: TCR beta chains associated with HLA were, in a later analysis, more clonally expanded than equally common others.

With 60 Vbeta and 13 Jbeta primers, the PCR was carried out. Repertoires were generated with immunoSEQ multiplex PCR, while TCRdb's copy carries only in-frame clones and drops some. The sample gives 150,000 or so clones, roughly 71% of which show up once; approximately 1.5% is in the top ten. This TCR came from a girl between 5 and 17 years old in good health and CMV-seronegative. The material sequenced was PBMCs. The chain uses TRBV19 and TRBJ1-5; perhaps TRBD1 as D (5 bases). The CDR3 DNA is TGTGCCAGTAGTCCCGCGGGGGACTACAATCAGCCCCAGCATTTT. As protein: CASSPAGDYNQPQHF.